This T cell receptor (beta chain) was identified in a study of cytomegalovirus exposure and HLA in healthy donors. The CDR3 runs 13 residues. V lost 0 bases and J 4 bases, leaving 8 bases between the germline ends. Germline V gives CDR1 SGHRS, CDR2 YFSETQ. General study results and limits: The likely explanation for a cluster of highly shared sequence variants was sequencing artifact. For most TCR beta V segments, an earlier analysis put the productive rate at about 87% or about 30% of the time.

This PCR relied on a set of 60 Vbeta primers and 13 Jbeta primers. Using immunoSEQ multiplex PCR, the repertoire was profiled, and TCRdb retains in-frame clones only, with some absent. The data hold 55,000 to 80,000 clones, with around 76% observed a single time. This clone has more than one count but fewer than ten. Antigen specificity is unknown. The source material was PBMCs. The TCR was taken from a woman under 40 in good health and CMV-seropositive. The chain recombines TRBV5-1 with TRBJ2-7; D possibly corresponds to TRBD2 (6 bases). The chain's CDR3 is CASSLDGRYEQYF. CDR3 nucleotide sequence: TGCGCCAGCAGCTTGGACGGGAGATACGAGCAGTACTTC.